This T cell receptor beta chain was captured in a study of blood T cell repertoires in COVID-19. Looking at the study overall: From the United States, Italy and Spain came samples of acute and convalescent COVID-19. PBMCs, B-cell-depleted T cells, or T cells provided the cDNA or gDNA that made up the material.

This CDR3 is built from 15 residues. The germline gives CDR1 SGHTA, CDR2 FQGTGA. Trimming cost V 0 bases and J 1 base, with 10 bases left between them. Original handling: Using reference gene primer amplification, nucleated cell counts were estimated. TCRdb's table, derived via immunoSEQ multiplex PCR, lists solely in-frame clones and lacks some. The V and J calls and clone size come from that table; D and trimming were worked out from the DNA. The sample records more than 200,000 clones, around nine tenths being singletons. Sequencing used peripheral blood. The chain combines TRBV7-3 with TRBJ2-7; D gene uncertain. The clonotype was recovered from a man older than 75 with acute or convalescent COVID-19. DNA for the CDR3: TGTGCCAGCAGCTTAACACCAGTCCTTTCCTACGAGCAGTACTTC. Protein sequence: CASSLTPVLSYEQYF.